The 5 T cell receptor beta chains below were found in one sample sequenced in a study of OX40 agonist ivuxolimab in advanced cancers. The assay was immunoSEQ multiplex PCR, and TCRdb's table has in-frame clones only and misses some. The table records over 50,000 clones, 70% to 90% of them present only once. The material was CD4+ or CD8+ T cells sorted from blood, obtained in a trial of the OX40 agonist ivuxolimab. The receptors here all came from an adult with an advanced solid tumor such as melanoma, head and neck, liver or kidney cancer.

This clone has more than one count but fewer than ten. The chain combines TRBV2 with TRBJ1-5; TRBD1 matches 8 bases. With V trimmed by 6 bases and J by 6 bases, 10 bases remained unmatched. CDR3 length equals 15 residues. Germline V gene data show CDR1 as SNHLY and CDR2 as FYNNEI. The CDR3 region has the DNA TGTGCCAGCAGCACACAGGGGGTCCACACTCAGCCCCAGCATTTT. Encoded protein: CASSTQGVHTQPQHF.

CDR3 in amino acids: CASSPGTAEQYF. The CDR3 bases are TGTGCCAGCAGTCCAGGGACAGCCGAGCAGTACTTC. The rearrangement uses TRBV6-1 and TRBJ2-7; TRBD1 aligns across 7 bases. The J segment lost 6 bases and the V segment lost 5 bases, leaving 4 bases of the junction unmatched. The CDR3 runs to 12 residues. CDR1 is MNHNS and CDR2 is SASEGT in the germline V gene.

This clone has a handful of counts. This rearrangement joins TRBV14 to TRBJ2-7; D not certain. The CDR3 extends over 14 amino acids. The germline V and J ends were trimmed by 4 bases and 2 bases, with 12 bases remaining between them. Germline CDR1 SGHDN, CDR2 FVKESK. CDR3 sequence: CASSRYSTAYEQYF. DNA of the CDR3: TGTGCCAGCAGCCGCTACAGCACAGCCTACGAGCAGTACTTC. The whole variable domain, remainder taken from reference TRBV14 and TRBJ2-7, is EAGVTQFPSHSVIEKGQTVTLRCDPISGHDNLYWYRRVMGKEIKFLLHFVKESKQDESGMPNNRFLAERTGGTYSTLKVQPAELEDSGVYFCASSRYSTAYEQYFGPGTRLTVT.

This clone was seen a few times. This chain links TRBV6-5 with TRBJ1-5, with 11 bases that match TRBD1. The trim removed 6 bases at V and 4 bases at J, leaving 5 bases unmatched. Germline lookup yields CDR1 MNHEY and CDR2 SVGAGI. The CDR3 is made up of 15 amino acids. This CDR3 is CASSQGTGGNQPQHF. The CDR3, as DNA: TGTGCCAGCAGCCAAGGGACAGGGGGGAATCAGCCCCAGCATTTT.

The genes are TRBV7-9 and TRBJ1-1; possible D gene TRBD1, 6 bases. Germline V gene lookup returns CDR1 SEHNR and CDR2 FQNEAQ (reference sequence). With 1 base removed from V and 0 bases from J, the gap between germline ends came to 12 bases. The CDR3 contains 16 residues. Here the CDR3 reads CASSLGGTNMNTEAFF. CDR3 in DNA: TGTGCCAGCAGCTTAGGAGGGACAAACATGAACACTGAAGCTTTCTTT.